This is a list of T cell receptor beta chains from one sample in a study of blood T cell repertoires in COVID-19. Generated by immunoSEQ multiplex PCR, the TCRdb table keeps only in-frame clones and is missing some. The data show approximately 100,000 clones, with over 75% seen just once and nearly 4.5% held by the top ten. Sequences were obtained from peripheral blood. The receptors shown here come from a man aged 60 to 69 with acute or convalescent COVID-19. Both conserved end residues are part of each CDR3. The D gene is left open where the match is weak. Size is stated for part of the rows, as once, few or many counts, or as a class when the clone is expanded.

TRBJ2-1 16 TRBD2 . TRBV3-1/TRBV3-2 TGTGCCAGCAGCCAAGGAATAGCGGGAGAACGAAATGAGCAGTTCTTC CASSQGIAGERNEQFF
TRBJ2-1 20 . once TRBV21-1 TGTGCCAGCAGCAATGAATTTACAGCCCGACCCACAAGCTCCTACAATGAGCAGTTCTTC CASSNEFTARPTSSYNEQFF
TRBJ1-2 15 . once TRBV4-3 TGCGCCAGCAGCCAAGATCCTCGGCAGGGCGGCGGCTACACCTTC CASSQDPRQGGGYTF
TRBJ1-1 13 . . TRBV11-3 TGTGCCAGCAGCTTACTTTTCGTGACTGAAGCTTTCTTT CASSLLFVTEAFF
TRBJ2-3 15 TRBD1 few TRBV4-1 TGCGCCAGCAGCCATTCCGGGACAGGGATGGATACGCAGTATTTT CASSHSGTGMDTQYF
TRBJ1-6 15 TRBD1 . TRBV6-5 TGTGCCAGCAGCATCAGGGGGCGCCTTAATTCACCCCTCCACTTT CASSIRGRLNSPLHF
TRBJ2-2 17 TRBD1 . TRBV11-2 TGTGCCAGCAGCGTCGAAGCTGGACAGGGAAATGCTGGGGAGCTGTTTTTT CASSVEAGQGNAGELFF
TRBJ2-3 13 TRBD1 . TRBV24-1 TGTGCCACCGGGGACAGAGGCACAGATACGCAGTATTTT CATGDRGTDTQYF
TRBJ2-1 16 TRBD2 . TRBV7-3 TGTGCCAGCAGCTTAGTGGCGGGAGGGCCGAAAAATGAGCAGTTCTTC CASSLVAGGPKNEQFF
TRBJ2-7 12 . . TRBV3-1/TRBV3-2 TGTGCCAGCAGCTCCTCCCCGGTCGGAGGACACTTC CASSSSPVGGHF
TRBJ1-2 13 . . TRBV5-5 TGTGCCAGCAGCCTTCAGGGGACCTATGGCTACACCTTC CASSLQGTYGYTF
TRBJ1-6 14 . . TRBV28 TGTGCCAGCACTTCGGGGGGGGAAGGGTCACCCCTCCACTTT CASTSGGEGSPLHF
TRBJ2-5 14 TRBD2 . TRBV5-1 TGCGCCAGCAGCGGGAGCGGGGGACAAGAGACCCAGTACTTC CASSGSGGQETQYF
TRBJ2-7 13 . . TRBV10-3 TGTGCCATTTTAAGTCCGGACACCTACGAGCAGTACTTC CAILSPDTYEQYF
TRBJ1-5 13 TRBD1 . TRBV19 TGCGGGAGGGAGGGGGCTCGCAATCAGCCCCAGCATTTT CGREGARNQPQHF
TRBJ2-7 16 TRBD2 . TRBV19 TGTGCCAGTAGGCTACTCGGGACTAGCTCCGACTACGAGCAGTACTTC CASRLLGTSSDYEQYF
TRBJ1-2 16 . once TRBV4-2 TGTGCCAGCAGCCAAGATGCCACAGGGAAGGGCTATGGCTACACCTTC CASSQDATGKGYGYTF
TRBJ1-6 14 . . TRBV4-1 TGCGCCAGCAGCCAAGAGGTAGTACCTTCACCCCTCCACTTT CASSQEVVPSPLHF
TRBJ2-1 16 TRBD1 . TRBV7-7 TGTGCTAGCAGCTCAACAGGGGGTCTACCTTACAATGAGCAGTTCTTC CASSSTGGLPYNEQFF
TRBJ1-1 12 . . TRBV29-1 TGCAGCGTTATACAGATGAACACTGAAGCTTTCTTT CSVIQMNTEAFF